Below, 28 T cell receptor beta chains from the same sample are listed, as sequenced in a study of blood T cell repertoires in COVID-19. The method was immunoSEQ multiplex PCR; TCRdb's version includes in-frame clones alone and lacks a portion of them. The repertoire includes roughly 360,000 clones, roughly 86% of them detected once, and around 1.3% sits in the top ten. The source material was PBMCs or T cells enriched from blood (not recorded which). Every receptor here comes from a man in his thirties or forties who had recovered from COVID-19.

The chain uses TRBV5-6 and TRBJ1-5; 7 nucleotides match TRBD1. Per germline, CDR1 SGHDT and CDR2 YYEEEE. CDR3 length: 15 residues. The junction had 6 bases not matched to a gene; V was cut back by 3 bases and J by 3 bases. The CDR3, as DNA: TGTGCCAGCAGCTCCCACGACAGGGTCAATCAGCCCCAGCATTTT. This sequence encodes CASSSHDRVNQPQHF.

The chain has TRBV7-2 and TRBJ1-5; no reliable D call. The CDR3 length is 13 residues. V was shortened by 3 bases and J by 9 bases, with 12 bases between the two germline ends. Germline V gene lookup returns CDR1 SGHTA and CDR2 FQGNSA. DNA of the CDR3: TGTGCCAGCAGCTTTGGGAGGTGGTGGCCCCAGCATTTT. It is translated as CASSFGRWWPQHF.

This clone was seen more than once but under ten times. The chain links TRBV29-1 to TRBJ1-1; 12 bases agree with TRBD1. Trimming cost V 2 bases and J 1 base; bases outside gene matches: 5. Germline values: CDR1 SQVTM, CDR2 ANQGSEA. The CDR3 extends over 16 amino acids. CDR3 coding DNA: TGCAGCGTTGAACGGGACAGGGGGCTCGGGAACACTGAAGCTTTCTTT. This translates into CSVERDRGLGNTEAFF.

This rearrangement joins TRBV7-9 to TRBJ1-2; D is unclear. Trimming removed 3 bases at V and 6 bases at J, with 17 bases between. The CDR3 runs 15 residues. From germline, CDR1 is SEHNR and CDR2 FQNEAQ (reference sequence). The DNA of the CDR3 is TGTGCCAGCAGCTTGCCGCCGGACGGGAGAGATGGCTACACCTTC. This encodes CASSLPPDGRDGYTF.

The CDR3 DNA reads as TGCGCCAGCCAGCAGACAGGGGCAACTAATGAAAAACTGTTTTTT. Protein sequence: CASQQTGATNEKLFF. The chain recombines TRBV4-3 with TRBJ1-4; 8 nucleotides line up with TRBD1. With V trimmed by 8 bases and J by 0 bases, 5 bases remained unmatched. Per germline, CDR1 LGHNA and CDR2 YSLEER. The CDR3 has 15 amino acids.

This clone showed up just once. The rearrangement uses TRBV7-9 and TRBJ1-4; D not resolved. CDR1 is SEHNR, CDR2 FQNEAQ, per germline (reference sequence). The V gene lost 5 bases and the J gene lost 3 bases, with 7 bases spanning the gap. The CDR3 extends over 13 amino acids. Here the CDR3 DNA reads TGTGCCAGCAGCCCCCATCCTAATGAAAAACTGTTTTTT. Encoded protein: CASSPHPNEKLFF.

This clone was recorded once. This chain connects TRBV11-2 to TRBJ1-1; a weak D match, TRBD1 (5 bases). In germline, CDR1 is SGHAT, CDR2 FQNNGV. The CDR3 loop spans 14 amino acids. V dropped 7 bases and J dropped 0 bases, with 12 bases sitting between them. The CDR3 DNA sequence: TGTGCCAGCACCGCGGGGCGGATGAACACTGAAGCTTTCTTT. Amino acids: CASTAGRMNTEAFF.

J is TRBJ1-4 and V is TRBV7-9, with unresolved D. Germline-derived CDR1 and CDR2 are SEHNR and FQNEAQ (reference sequence). The CDR3 extends over 14 amino acids. The ends were cut back, 5 bases at V and 4 bases at J, with 11 bases in the middle. CDR3 sequence (DNA): TGTGCCAGCAGCATAACCGGGTTTAATGAAAAACTGTTTTTT. Translation: CASSITGFNEKLFF. Looking up the rest from reference TRBV7-9 and TRBJ1-4 gives the full variable domain: DTGVSQNPRHKITKRGQNVTFRCDPISEHNRLYWYRQTLGQGPEFLTYFQNEAQLEKSRLLSDRFSAERPKGSFSTLEIQRTEQGDSAMYLCASSITGFNEKLFFGSGTQLSVL.

The chain links TRBV7-6 to TRBJ2-7; 10 positions agree with TRBD1. The germline gives CDR1 SGHVS, CDR2 FNYEAQ. The CDR3 spans 16 residues. Unmatched junction bases numbered 9, after V lost 1 base and J lost 6 bases. CDR3 bases: TGTGCCAGCAGCTTAGTGGCCGGGACAGGGGTCCCCGAGCAGTACTTC. It is translated as CASSLVAGTGVPEQYF.

The rearrangement links TRBV7-9 to TRBJ2-3; the match to TRBD1 covers 8 bases. V gave up 3 bases and J gave up 5 bases; unmatched junction bases: 1. This CDR3 is 13 amino acids long. Germline assignment: CDR1 SEHNR and CDR2 FQNEAQ (reference sequence). CDR3: CASSFDRGDTQYF. The DNA of the CDR3 is TGTGCCAGCAGCTTCGACAGGGGAGATACGCAGTATTTT.

This chain connects TRBV28 to TRBJ2-7, with D perhaps TRBD1 (6 bases). This CDR3 spans 15 amino acids. CDR1 is MDHEN, CDR2 SYDVKM, per germline. V gave up 3 bases and J gave up 3 bases, with 15 bases separating them. The CDR3 DNA sequence: TGTGCCAGCAGTTTCCCCCGACAGGAGTTCTACGAGCAGTACTTC. Translation: CASSFPRQEFYEQYF.

This chain links TRBV5-1 with TRBJ2-3; TRBD2 matches at 15 bases. The junction had 7 bases not matched to a gene; V was cut back by 6 bases and J by 2 bases. Germline V gene sequence: CDR1 SGHRS, CDR2 YFSETQ. The CDR3 runs 17 residues. CDR3 DNA: TGCGCCAGCACCCCTGGACTAGCGGGGGGGTTCACAGATACGCAGTATTTT. It yields the protein CASTPGLAGGFTDTQYF.

With regard to this clone: Other nucleotide sequences from this sample produce the same CDR3. The chain employs TRBV11-2 and TRBJ2-5; 7 nucleotides align to TRBD2. Trimming took 1 base from V and 2 from J; bases not matched to a gene: 1. This CDR3 is 14 amino acids long. Germline lookup yields CDR1 SGHAT and CDR2 FQNNGV. Here the CDR3 DNA reads TGTGCCAGCAGCTTAGGGGGGGGGCAAGAGACCCAGTACTTC. Protein product: CASSLGGGQETQYF.

This clone was seen only a few times. The genes are TRBV7-2 and TRBJ1-2; TRBD1 is a possible D gene (6 bases). The CDR3 sequence is 15 residues long. V was pared by 5 bases and J by 1 base, with 14 bases between. The V gene's germline CDR1 is SGHTA and CDR2 FQGNSA. DNA for the CDR3: TGTGCCAGCAGCCCCGGCCTAGGGGGTAACTATGGCTACACCTTC. Translating it yields CASSPGLGGNYGYTF.

In DNA, the CDR3 is TGTGCCAGCAGTTACCGACTCGGAGCTTTCTTT. This translates into CASSYRLGAFF. The chain has TRBV12-3 or TRBV12-4 and TRBJ1-1; D gene ambiguous. Trimming stripped 4 bases from V and 10 bases from J, with 10 bases between. The CDR3 sequence is 11 residues long.

The rearrangement links TRBV19 to TRBJ2-1, with 10 bases lining up with TRBD1. After removal of 4 bases from V and 7 bases from J, the junction contained 10 bases not matched to a gene. The CDR3 is made up of 16 amino acids. Germline V lookup: CDR1 LNHDA, CDR2 SQIVND (reference sequence). In DNA form, the CDR3 reads TGTGCCAGTAGTAGGTTGCCGGGACAGGGGAGTAATGAGCAGTTCTTC. Protein sequence: CASSRLPGQGSNEQFF.

This chain uses TRBV19 with TRBJ2-3; perhaps TRBD2 as D (6 bases). The CDR3 is 15 residues long. V shed 7 bases and J shed 0 bases, with 14 bases lying between them. Germline CDR1 LNHDA, CDR2 SQIVND (reference sequence). CDR3 region: CASTFRGLSTDTQYF. In nucleotides, the CDR3 is TGTGCCAGTACCTTCCGGGGGTTAAGCACAGATACGCAGTATTTT.

The chain has TRBV9 and TRBJ1-4, with 9 bases that match TRBD1. Looked up from germline, CDR1 is SGDLS and CDR2 is YYNGEE. J gave up 7 bases and V 4 bases, and 8 bases lay outside the gene matches. The CDR3 extends over 15 amino acids. CDR3 region: CASSFGQGSAEKLFF. DNA for the CDR3: TGTGCCAGCAGCTTCGGACAGGGGTCGGCTGAAAAACTGTTTTTT.

This CDR3 reads CAGRPQGQGGYTF. CDR3 DNA: TGTGCCGGCCGCCCACAGGGACAGGGTGGCTACACCTTC. The rearrangement joins TRBV30 to TRBJ1-2, with 9 bases identical to TRBD1. The V gene end was trimmed by 8 bases and the J gene end by 7 bases; junction bases not matched to a gene: 11. CDR3 length: 13 residues. Per germline, CDR1 GTSNPN and CDR2 SVGIG (reference sequence).

This clone was observed a handful of times. This CDR3 is also generated by other DNA sequences in the sample. The chain combines TRBV30 with TRBJ1-5; D may be TRBD1 (6 bases). The V gene's germline CDR1 is GTSNPN and CDR2 SVGIG (reference sequence). V lost 0 bases and J lost 4, with 7 bases in between. This CDR3 is 13 amino acids long. The CDR3 loop reads CAWSVQGNQPQHF. The CDR3 nucleotides read TGTGCCTGGAGTGTACAGGGAAATCAGCCCCAGCATTTT. The full variable domain, in which reference TRBV30 and TRBJ1-5 provide the parts outside the CDR3, is SQTIHQWPATLVQPVGSPLSLECTVEGTSNPNLYWYRQAAGRGLQLLFYSVGIGQISSEVPQNLSASRPQDRQFILSSKKLLLSDSGFYLCAWSVQGNQPQHFGDGTRLSIL.

V and J are TRBV19 and TRBJ1-1; TRBD1 matches at 7 bases. The CDR3 totals 16 residues. V trimming: 4 bases; J trimming: 0 bases; junction bases outside the gene matches: 8. Germline V gene sequence: CDR1 LNHDA, CDR2 SQIVND (reference sequence). CDR3 protein: CASSSGATGMNTEAFF. The CDR3 nucleotides are TGTGCCAGTAGTAGTGGGGCGACAGGGATGAACACTGAAGCTTTCTTT.

The chain is built from TRBV27 and TRBJ2-5; TRBD2 is a possible D gene (5 bases). CDR3 length: 13 residues. Trimming shortened V by 6 bases and J by 4 bases, and 12 bases separated the two germline ends. CDR1 is MNHEY and CDR2 is SMNVEV in the germline V gene (reference sequence). CDR3 nucleotide sequence: TGTGCCAGCAGGGTCCTGGGGAGAGAGACCCAGTACTTC. It translates to CASRVLGRETQYF.

V and J are TRBV4-2 and TRBJ2-3; D is uncertain. The CDR3 consists of 14 residues. Germline CDR1 reads LGHNA; CDR2 reads YNFKEQ. Between the trimmed V and J ends, which lost 0 bases and 0 bases, there was a span of 4 bases. The CDR3 DNA sequence: TGTGCCAGCAGCCAAGACAGAAGCACAGATACGCAGTATTTT. It codes for CASSQDRSTDTQYF.

This clone was detected only a few times. The chain employs TRBV5-1 and TRBJ1-6; D is uncertain. The germline CDR1 and CDR2 sequences are SGHRS and YFSETQ. V was pared by 2 bases and J by 4 bases, with 7 bases between. The CDR3 runs to 14 residues. In nucleotides, the CDR3 is TGCGCCAGCAGCTTTCAGACTTATAATTCACCCCTCCACTTT. It specifies CASSFQTYNSPLHF.

V usage is TRBV29-1 and J usage is TRBJ1-1; TRBD1 matches at 7 bases. The CDR3 has 12 amino acids. CDR1 SQVTM and CDR2 ANQGSEA come from the germline V gene. V trimming: 4 bases; J trimming: 5 bases; junction bases outside the gene matches: 4. DNA of the CDR3: TGCAGCGTTGTAGCAGGGGGGACTGAAGCTTTCTTT. Translated, it gives CSVVAGGTEAFF.

There are a few counts of this clone. The chain couples TRBV7-8 to TRBJ2-1; TRBD1 aligns across 7 bases. Trimming took 2 bases from V and 10 from J; bases not matched to a gene: 2. This CDR3 region has 12 residues. Germline V CDR1 and CDR2: SGHVS, FQNEAQ. CDR3 nucleotide sequence: TGTGCCAGCAGCTTAAGGGGGCTCGAGCAGTTCTTC. Encoded protein: CASSLRGLEQFF.

This chain joins TRBV5-1 and TRBJ1-5; D unclear. The CDR3 is 14 amino acids. V gave up 0 bases and J gave up 3 bases, with 7 bases separating them. CDR1 is SGHRS, CDR2 YFSETQ, per germline. The CDR3, as DNA: TGCGCCAGCAGCTTGGGGCAGATCAATCAGCCCCAGCATTTT. This encodes CASSLGQINQPQHF.

In its sample, this clone was seen once. This sequence joins TRBV7-2 and TRBJ2-6; D may be TRBD2 (5 bases). V was trimmed by 5 bases and J by 0 bases, leaving 8 bases between them. The CDR3 runs 15 residues. Germline CDR1 reads SGHTA; CDR2 reads FQGNSA. CDR3 bases: TGTGCCAGCAGCATCCGGGGCTCTGGGGCCAACGTCCTGACTTTC. Translating it yields CASSIRGSGANVLTF.